One T cell receptor (beta chain) is described in this entry. The antigen is unknown. The entry originates in a study of Ad26.COV2.S vaccination and SARS-CoV-2 variants. Background on the study: Among those in the COV1001 Ad26.COV2.S trial arm was the donor. Ad26.COV2.S shots went into the muscle once or twice, 56 days apart.

Looked up from germline, CDR1 is MDHEN and CDR2 is SYDVKM. The germline V and J ends were trimmed by 9 bases and 5 bases, with 11 bases remaining between them. The CDR3 has 13 residues. TCRdb keeps only in-frame clones here, not all; method: immunoSEQ multiplex PCR. Here the sample spans about 350,000 clones, roughly 90% being singletons. Treatment of the sample: roughly 18 received Ad26.COV2.S at low or high dose, single or two shots; about 5 received placebo; per-sample allocation not given. Samples came from day 63 after the first vaccine or placebo injection. Built on an Ad26 vector, the vaccine expressed Wuhan-strain SARS-CoV-2 spike. Study-wide results and caveats: Vaccine recipients surpassed placebo recipients in spike-specific TCR breadth.

The rearrangement uses TRBV28 and TRBJ1-6; TRBD1 might be the D (5 bases). The sequences come from peripheral blood, collected in a trial of Ad26.COV2.S vaccine versus placebo. This receptor was taken from a person aged 18 to 65 who received the Ad26.COV2.S COVID-19 vaccine or a placebo. The CDR3 sequence: CASQGVNNSPLHF. The DNA for the CDR3 is TGTGCCAGTCAGGGTGTGAATAATTCACCCCTCCACTTT.